These 26 T cell receptor beta chains came from one sample sequenced in a study of blood T cell repertoires in COVID-19. TCRdb keeps only in-frame clones here, not all; method: immunoSEQ multiplex PCR. The sample consists of roughly 280,000 clones, 70% to 90% of them appearing once. The sequenced material came from peripheral blood. The source of these receptors is a woman aged 70-85 years with acute or convalescent COVID-19.

The chain combines TRBV19 with TRBJ1-2; 8 bases map to TRBD1. This CDR3 has 16 amino acids. Trimming at V came to 2 bases and at J to 3 bases, leaving 8 bases not matched to a gene. Per the germline V gene, CDR1 is LNHDA and CDR2 is SQIVND (reference sequence). The CDR3 region is CASSITRTGPHYGYTF. As DNA, the CDR3 is TGTGCCAGTAGTATAACGAGGACAGGGCCCCACTATGGCTACACCTTC. The full variable domain, rest sourced from reference TRBV19 and TRBJ1-2, is DGGITQSPKYLFRKEGQNVTLSCEQNLNHDAMYWYRQDPGQGLRLIYYSQIVNDFQKGDIAEGYSVSREKKESFPLTVTSAQKNPTAFYLCASSITRTGPHYGYTFGSGTRLTVV.

This chain links TRBV4-1 with TRBJ2-7; possible D gene TRBD2, 6 bases. V was shortened by 4 bases and J by 2 bases, with 12 bases between the two germline ends. CDR1 MGHRA and CDR2 YSYEKL come from the germline V gene. The CDR3 has 14 amino acids. The CDR3 spells CASSPGGKPYEQYF. The CDR3 nucleotides read TGCGCCAGCAGCCCTGGGGGGAAACCCTACGAGCAGTACTTC.

The chain joins TRBV9 to TRBJ2-7, with TRBD1 identical over 8 bases. The CDR3 is made up of 13 amino acids. V lost 7 bases to trimming and J lost 3 bases; unmatched junction nucleotides: 6. CDR1 is SGDLS, CDR2 YYNGEE, per germline. CDR3 loop: CASGQGAYYEQYF. CDR3 coding DNA: TGTGCCAGCGGCCAGGGGGCCTACTACGAGCAGTACTTC.

The rearrangement uses TRBV5-4 and TRBJ1-2; maybe TRBD1 (5 bases). This CDR3 is built from 12 residues. The V gene's germline CDR1 is SGHNT and CDR2 YYREEE (reference sequence). Trimming took 7 bases from V and 1 from J, leaving 8 bases between them. The CDR3 is CASGGGNYGYTF. In nucleotides, the CDR3 is TGTGCCAGCGGCGGGGGTAACTATGGCTACACCTTC.

J is TRBJ2-3 and V is TRBV20-1, with 10 bases identical to TRBD2. J gave up 2 bases and V 6 bases, and 8 bases lay outside the gene matches. The germline V gene has CDR1 DFQATT and CDR2 SNEGSKA (reference sequence). This CDR3 region has 15 residues. CDR3 region: CSASSGGSDTDTQYF. The CDR3 nucleotides are TGCAGTGCCAGTAGCGGGGGGTCTGACACAGATACGCAGTATTTT.

The V gene is TRBV5-6, the J gene TRBJ1-2, with 7 bases aligning to TRBD1. CDR1 SGHDT and CDR2 YYEEEE come from the germline V gene. The CDR3 is 14 residues long. J lost 8 bases, V lost 0 bases, and 7 bases had no gene match. In DNA, the CDR3 is TGTGCCAGCAGCTTGGTTGCAGGGGGGCCAGGCTACACCTTC. Translated, it gives CASSLVAGGPGYTF.

The V and J genes are TRBV24-1 and TRBJ2-3, with D maybe TRBD1 (5 bases). Trimming cost V 3 bases and J 0 bases, with 12 bases left between them. The CDR3 is 16 amino acids. Germline CDR1 is KGHDR and CDR2 is SFDVKD. The CDR3 reads CATSDNRQFSTDTQYF. The DNA of the CDR3 is TGTGCCACCAGTGATAATAGACAGTTTAGCACAGATACGCAGTATTTT.

The V call is TRBV14, the J call TRBJ2-1, with a weak D call TRBD1 (5 bases). The germline CDR1 and CDR2 sequences are SGHDN and FVKESK. The CDR3 is 13 amino acids. Deletions cut 6 bases from V and 2 bases from J, with 8 bases between. This CDR3 is CASRKDTYNEQFF. The CDR3 DNA reads TGTGCCAGCAGAAAGGACACCTACAATGAGCAGTTCTTC.

This clone was recorded once. The chain carries TRBV7-9 and TRBJ2-2; D is undetermined. The germline V gene encodes CDR1 SEHNR and CDR2 FQNEAQ (reference sequence). This CDR3 is 14 amino acids long. The V gene lost 5 bases and the J gene lost 4 bases, with 11 bases spanning the gap. This CDR3 reads CASSTTESTGELFF. DNA of the CDR3: TGTGCCAGCAGCACTACGGAGAGCACCGGGGAGCTGTTTTTT.

There are a few counts of this clone. The genes are TRBV4-2 and TRBJ1-1; D is ambiguous. The CDR3 is made up of 13 amino acids. V was clipped by 6 bases and J by 4 bases, with 12 bases between them. In germline, CDR1 is LGHNA, CDR2 YNFKEQ. The CDR3 reads CASRHPPGTEAFF. The CDR3 DNA reads TGTGCCAGCAGACACCCACCAGGCACTGAAGCTTTCTTT.

The V and J genes are TRBV18 and TRBJ1-2; D remains ambiguous. The V end was cut by 2 bases, the J end by 6 bases, with 16 bases between. Germline V gives CDR1 KGHSH, CDR2 LQKENI. CDR3 length: 15 residues. The CDR3 loop is CASSPNRVGENGYTF. In DNA form, the CDR3 reads TGTGCCAGCTCACCAAATCGGGTGGGAGAGAATGGCTACACCTTC.

The chain uses TRBV19 and TRBJ1-6, with TRBD1 matching over 8 bases. V trimming: 4 bases; J trimming: 6 bases; junction bases outside the gene matches: 8. Germline assignment: CDR1 LNHDA and CDR2 SQIVND (reference sequence). This CDR3 is 16 amino acids long. The CDR3 DNA sequence: TGTGCCAGTAGTAAGAAGACAGGGGTCGGTAATTCACCCCTCCACTTT. This encodes CASSKKTGVGNSPLHF.

The rearrangement uses TRBV6-5 and TRBJ2-3; TRBD2 is a possible D gene (5 bases). Germline CDR1 MNHEY, CDR2 SVGAGI. This CDR3 contains 14 residues. The V gene lost 6 bases and the J gene lost 0 bases, with 10 bases spanning the gap. The CDR3 region is CASSTRPSTDTQYF. For the CDR3, the DNA is TGTGCCAGCAGCACTAGACCCAGCACAGATACGCAGTATTTT.

CDR3 coding DNA: TGTGCCAGCAGCCCGGGACAGTCCTATGGCTACACCTTC. Translated, it gives CASSPGQSYGYTF. The V gene is TRBV7-9, the J gene TRBJ1-2; TRBD1 matches at 7 bases. J was trimmed by 4 bases and V by 5 bases; bases with no gene match: 4. This CDR3 has 13 residues. From germline, CDR1 is SEHNR and CDR2 FQNEAQ (reference sequence).

J is TRBJ2-3 and V is TRBV2, with a possible D match to TRBD2 (6 bases). The germline CDR1 and CDR2 sequences are SNHLY and FYNNEI. The CDR3 length is 16 residues. Trimming took 5 bases from V and 2 from J, leaving 17 bases between them. Written as DNA, the CDR3 is TGTGCCAGCAGTCGCCGGGGACTCGGTGACACAGATACGCAGTATTTT. Translating gives CASSRRGLGDTDTQYF.

The V call is TRBV5-1, the J call TRBJ1-4, with no clear D. Germline CDR1 reads SGHRS; CDR2 reads YFSETQ. The CDR3 loop spans 13 amino acids. Trimming cost V 5 bases and J 0 bases, with 5 bases left between them. The CDR3 DNA sequence: TGCGCCAGCAGTCCCGCAACTAATGAAAAACTGTTTTTT. It translates to CASSPATNEKLFF.

The rearrangement links TRBV29-1 to TRBJ2-1; TRBD1 might be the D (6 bases). V dropped 6 bases and J dropped 8 bases, with 11 bases sitting between them. The CDR3 covers 11 residues. The germline V gene encodes CDR1 SQVTM and CDR2 ANQGSEA. The CDR3 region is CSVRTGYEQFF. The CDR3 nucleotides read TGCAGCGTCCGTACAGGGTATGAGCAGTTCTTC.

V is TRBV11-2 and J is TRBJ1-4; no clear D gene. Germline V CDR1 and CDR2: SGHAT, FQNNGV. V lost 0 bases and J lost 0, with 14 bases in between. The CDR3 sequence is 18 residues long. Here the CDR3 DNA reads TGTGCCAGCAGCTTAGAGAAGGTAGCGCCTGCAACTAATGAAAAACTGTTTTTT. Translated, it gives CASSLEKVAPATNEKLFF.

The CDR3 region is CASSFARGGEQFF. The CDR3 nucleotides are TGCGCCAGCAGCTTCGCCCGGGGTGGTGAGCAGTTCTTC. V usage is TRBV5-1 and J usage is TRBJ2-1, with D maybe TRBD2 (5 bases). Germline-derived CDR1 and CDR2 are SGHRS and YFSETQ. The ends were cut back, 2 bases at V and 9 bases at J, with 12 bases in the middle. The CDR3 totals 13 residues.

The chain is built from TRBV3-1 (or the pseudogene TRBV3-2) and TRBJ2-3, with 11 bases matching TRBD1. The V segment lost 0 bases and the J segment 6 bases; nucleotides outside the gene matches: 5. Germline loops: CDR1 LGHDT, CDR2 YNNKEL (reference sequence). This CDR3 has 16 residues. The CDR3 nucleotides read TGTGCCAGCAGCCAAGATTTAGGACAGGGGGCGGATACGCAGTATTTT. The encoded protein is CASSQDLGQGADTQYF.

The chain recombines TRBV5-1 with TRBJ1-3; 9 positions match TRBD1. From germline, CDR1 is SGHRS and CDR2 YFSETQ. J was trimmed by 2 bases and V by 5 bases; bases with no gene match: 2. CDR3 length: 14 amino acids. The CDR3, as DNA: TGCGCCAGCAGACAGGGGGCTACTGGAAACACCATATATTTT. This translates into CASRQGATGNTIYF.

V and J are TRBV12-5 and TRBJ2-3; possibly TRBD2 for D (5 bases). CDR3 length: 11 residues. V was shortened by 4 bases and J by 7 bases, with 6 bases between the two germline ends. CDR1 is LGHNT and CDR2 is FRNRAP in the germline V gene. CDR3 DNA sequence: TGTGCTAGTGGTTCCGGGAATACGCAGTATTTT. It is translated as CASGSGNTQYF.

This CDR3 is CASSPRVSISGNTIYF. CDR3 DNA: TGTGCCAGCTCACCACGCGTCTCCATCTCTGGAAACACCATATATTTT. V usage is TRBV18 and J usage is TRBJ1-3, with D unresolved. The germline gives CDR1 KGHSH, CDR2 LQKENI. The germline V and J ends were trimmed by 1 base and 0 bases, with 10 bases remaining between them. The CDR3 totals 16 residues.

The chain is built from TRBV6-5 and TRBJ2-2, with D possibly TRBD2 on 6 matching bases. The germline V gene has CDR1 MNHEY and CDR2 SVGAGI. Trimming shortened V by 9 bases and J by 5 bases, and 13 bases separated the two germline ends. This CDR3 contains 13 residues. The CDR3 region has the DNA TGTGCCAGTTCGGGGGAAGGAACCGGGGAGCTGTTTTTT. It codes for CASSGEGTGELFF.

This rearrangement joins TRBV5-6 to TRBJ2-1; 7 nucleotides align to TRBD2. J was trimmed by 4 bases and V by 0 bases; bases with no gene match: 4. CDR3 length equals 15 residues. Germline CDR1 reads SGHDT; CDR2 reads YYEEEE. The CDR3 sequence is CASSLGLAVYNEQFF. The CDR3 region has the DNA TGTGCCAGCAGCTTGGGGCTAGCGGTGTACAATGAGCAGTTCTTC.

V and J are TRBV27 and TRBJ2-1; 9 bases are a match to TRBD1. From germline, CDR1 is MNHEY and CDR2 SMNVEV (reference sequence). Trimming at V came to 5 bases and at J to 6 bases, leaving 8 bases not matched to a gene. The CDR3 is 15 amino acids. The CDR3 is CASSLGTGKFNEQFF. CDR3 DNA sequence: TGTGCCAGCAGTCTCGGGACAGGGAAGTTCAATGAGCAGTTCTTC.